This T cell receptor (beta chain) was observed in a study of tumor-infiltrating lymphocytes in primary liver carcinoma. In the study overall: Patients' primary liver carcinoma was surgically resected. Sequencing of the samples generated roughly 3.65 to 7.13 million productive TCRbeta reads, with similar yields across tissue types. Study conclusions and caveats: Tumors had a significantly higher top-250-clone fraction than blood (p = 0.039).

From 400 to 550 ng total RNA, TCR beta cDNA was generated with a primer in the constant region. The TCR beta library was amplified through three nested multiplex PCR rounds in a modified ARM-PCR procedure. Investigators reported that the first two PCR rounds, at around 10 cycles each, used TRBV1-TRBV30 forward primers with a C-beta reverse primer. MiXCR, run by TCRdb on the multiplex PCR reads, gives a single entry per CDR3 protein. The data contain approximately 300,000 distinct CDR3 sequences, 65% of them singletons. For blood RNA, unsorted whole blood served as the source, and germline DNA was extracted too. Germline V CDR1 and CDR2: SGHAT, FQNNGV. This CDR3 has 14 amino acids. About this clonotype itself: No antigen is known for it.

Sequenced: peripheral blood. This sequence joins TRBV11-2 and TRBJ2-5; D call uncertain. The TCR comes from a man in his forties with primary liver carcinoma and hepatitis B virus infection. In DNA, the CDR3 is TGTTTCAGCAGTCTGACGGGTCTTGAGGAGACCCAGTACTTC. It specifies CFSSLTGLEETQYF.